The following is a T cell receptor (beta chain) sequence with its context. Its matching antigen is unknown. Measured with immunoSEQ multiplex PCR; TCRdb has only the in-frame clones, and not every one. The sample yields approximately 41,000 clones, around 87% seen once. The data were taken from a study of PD-1 blockade in classical Hodgkin lymphoma. Study background: Every 2 weeks, patients got 3 mg/kg intravenous nivolumab. Study results and limitations: As was reported, newly diagnosed patients showed lower baseline TCR diversity than healthy donors did. CD4+ TCR diversity climbed significantly by C4D1, unlike CD8+ TCR diversity.

Autologous stem cell transplantation was followed by relapse in every patient, and brentuximab vedotin exposure varied. Under best response, outcomes were complete response, partial response or progressive disease. Germline-derived CDR1 and CDR2 are SGHRS and YFSETQ. J gave up 7 bases and V 4 bases, and 2 bases lay outside the gene matches. CDR3 size: 14 residues. The TCR comes from a human donor with classical Hodgkin lymphoma. J is TRBJ1-6 and V is TRBV5-1; 10 bases agree with TRBD1. Specimen: peripheral blood mononuclear cells (PBMCs), collected before the second cycle of nivolumab. CDR3 in amino acids: CASSDRGRNSPLHF. The DNA of the CDR3 is TGCGCCAGCAGCGACAGGGGGCGGAATTCACCCCTCCACTTT.